This T cell receptor (beta chain) was sequenced in a study of T-cell memory formation after mild COVID-19 (dated by TCRdb to the early 2020s). Concerning the study at large: Most TCR sequence clusters were specific to one of the two donors. Longitudinal TCRalpha and TCRbeta repertoire sequencing tracked T-cell clones expanding and contracting after mild COVID-19 in a couple of donors. Two young, previously healthy adult volunteers made up the cohort, one male and one female. Overall study results and their limits: Some responding clones were detected in pre-infection memory, which suggested that pre-existing cross-reactive memory T cells had joined the SARS-CoV-2 response. Whether the second-wave clones peaking on day 37 were SARS-CoV-2 specific was not confirmed. Contracting CD4+ clones were located mainly in the CM and EM memory subsets, whereas CD8+ clones were found to be enriched in EMRA. The study included only a couple of mild cases, and larger cohorts that include severe cases with pre-infection samples were judged to be necessary. Clones contracting from day 15 to 85 had balanced CD4/CD8 phenotypes, while a second wave expanding from day 15 to 37 was biased towards CD4+.

Sequenced on an Illumina NovaSeq 6000. Using 5'RACE with constant-segment primers, TCRalpha and TCRbeta cDNA libraries were constructed, with sample barcodes and unique molecular identifiers added in the process. RNA was extracted from every sample with Trizol reagent. Amplification of the libraries took two PCR steps, and the second step added a second sample barcode plus Illumina TruSeq adapters. Libraries were sequenced on an Illumina NovaSeq with 2 x 150 bp paired-end reads. In the authors' own workflow: The reads were demultiplexed and collapsed into UMI-guided consensus sequences using migec v1.2.7. With mixcr v2.1.11, UMI consensuses were aligned to TRA and TRB V and J templates and assembled into clonotypes. A clonotype was counted as expanded or contracted only when both edgeR and NoisET called the clonotype significant, with the noise models trained on biological replicates. For edgeR calls, the thresholds were a false discovery rate-adjusted p below 0.01 and a log2 fold-change of 1. PCA with hierarchical clustering of max-normalized trajectories of the 1000 most abundant clonotypes was used as exploratory dynamics analysis. Separately sequenced CD4+ and CD8+ repertoires were used to assign a CD4 or CD8 phenotype to each responding clone. The raw public data were reprocessed by TCRdb itself: fastp quality trimming at Q25, MiXCR clonotype calling, in-frame beta chains only. Identical CDR3 protein sequences are pooled into one entry, listed with their most common genes and DNA. The V and J calls come from TCRdb's annotation, not from the publication. The sample has fewer than 700,000 distinct CDR3 sequences on record, approximately 19% of them singletons. Around 12% of the sample is in the top ten clones.

About this clonotype itself: Its specific antigen is unknown. Base-call qualities are not available, and no considerably larger clone is one nucleotide away.

Ficoll-Paque density gradient centrifugation was the method used to isolate PBMCs. Including cysteine and phenylalanine, the CDR3 has 14 amino acids. CDR3 DNA is the only sequence kept; it has 42 bases, read in frame from the first base. V lost 3 bases and J lost 3 bases, and the count of bases not matched to a germline gene is 4. CDR1 and CDR2, per the germline V gene (reference sequence), are DFQATT and SNEGSKA. The sequencing sample was made of PBMCs or a T cell subset sorted from them (not recorded which). The rearrangement combines TRBV20-1 with TRBJ2-7; a stretch of 11 junction bases matches TRBD1. The TCR sequence derives from an adult woman who had mild COVID-19 (a few samples of this study predate the infection). The sample titles of this study are shuffled in the database, so cell type and time point are left out; the donor was told from shared clones. Here is the DNA: TGCAGTGCTAGCTGGACAGGGGGCCGCTACGAGCAGTACTTC. The translation is CSASWTGGRYEQYF.